This TCR beta chain derives from a study of cytomegalovirus exposure and HLA in healthy donors. Remarks on this clone: Its specificity is unknown.

Study results and caveats: Researchers reported that a few CMV-associated chains were confirmed in vitro as CMV antigen-specific. It was taken for granted in presence/absence analyses that sequencing depth across donors was roughly uniform.

The PCR ran on 60 Vbeta and 13 Jbeta primers. Method: immunoSEQ multiplex PCR; TCRdb's copy keeps in-frame clones and lacks some. The sample contains 150,000 to 200,000 clones, roughly 79% of which appear only once. V gave up 7 bases and J gave up 5 bases, with 14 bases separating them. CDR3 length: 14 amino acids. Germline values: CDR1 LGHNT, CDR2 FRNRAP. The chain uses TRBV12-5 and TRBJ2-2; a possible D gene is TRBD1 (5 bases). The sample comprised PBMCs. The sequence was collected from a woman aged 40 to 55 in good health and CMV-seronegative. CDR3 protein: CASASSQGTGELFF. The CDR3 nucleotides are TGTGCTAGTGCCTCGAGCCAGGGAACCGGGGAGCTGTTTTTT.